One T cell receptor beta chain is described in this entry. What it recognizes is unknown. The sample comes from a study of graft-versus-host responses after intestinal transplantation. Study-level background: Once they had received anti-thymocyte globulin induction, all recipients took tacrolimus and steroids for approximately 3 years. Study observations and caveats: Early post-transplant falls in HvG clones accompanied the peak levels of circulating GvH clones. Present in recipient marrow, GvH clones included some that appeared first in ileum or blood.

CDR1 and CDR2 from the germline V gene are MDHEN and SYDVKM. The V gene lost 7 bases and the J gene lost 4 bases, with 10 bases spanning the gap. There are 12 residues in the CDR3. Clones were read by immunoSEQ multiplex PCR, and TCRdb kept only the in-frame ones, dropping some. The table lists 75,000 to 100,000 clones, about 93% of them singletons, with about 16% in the top ten. The TCR was taken from a human patient who received an intestinal transplant, so some T cells may come from the graft donor. The rearrangement joins TRBV28 to TRBJ1-1; D is unclear. The input for sequencing was PBMCs, taken 453 days after intestinal transplant. Here the CDR3 reads CASIGIRTEAFF. The CDR3, as DNA: TGTGCCAGCATCGGGATCCGCACTGAAGCTTTCTTT.